These 23 T cell receptor beta chains share one sample of origin, sequenced in a study of shared clonotypes between healthy human individuals. Naive CD8 cells lacked CD45RO and underwent positive selection for CCR7, leaving out terminally differentiated effector memory CD45RA+ cells. Clones were sequenced by immunoSEQ multiplex PCR, and TCRdb holds only the in-frame ones, with some missing. This sample yields roughly 2.1 million clones, of which under 95% are seen a single time; around 1.7% belongs to the top ten. The specimen sequenced was naive CD8+ T cells from PBMCs. These receptors were collected from a man between 18 and 29 years old in good health. Some clones in this sample may be carry-over from other donors' samples.

The V call is TRBV7-9, the J call TRBJ2-6; tentatively, D is TRBD2 (6 bases). The CDR3 has 14 amino acids. Germline values: CDR1 SEHNR, CDR2 FQNEAQ (reference sequence). V lost 5 bases to trimming and J lost 5 bases, with 10 bases between them. The CDR3 DNA reads as TGTGCCAGCAGCCCGGCGGGGTGGGCCAACGTCCTGACTTTC. Translated: CASSPAGWANVLTF.

The chain uses TRBV12-5 and TRBJ2-7; D is unclear. Trimming removed 6 bases from V and 5 bases from J, with 11 bases in between. This CDR3 contains 12 residues. Germline lookup yields CDR1 LGHNT and CDR2 FRNRAP. The chain's CDR3 is CASGHSQDEQYF. The CDR3 DNA reads TGTGCTAGTGGCCATAGTCAGGACGAGCAGTACTTC. Full variable domain (remainder filled in from reference TRBV12-5 and TRBJ2-7): DARVTQTPRHKVTEMGQEVTMRCQPILGHNTVFWYRQTMMQGLELLAYFRNRAPLDDSGMPKDRFSAEMPDATLATLKIQPSEPRDSAVYFCASGHSQDEQYFGPGTRLTVT.

This rearrangement joins TRBV27 to TRBJ2-3, with a weak D call TRBD1 (6 bases). CDR3 size: 18 residues. Germline values: CDR1 MNHEY, CDR2 SMNVEV (reference sequence). V was trimmed by 6 bases and J by 1 base, leaving 23 bases between them. CDR3 nucleotides: TGTGCCAGCAGCCACCTCCTAGGTTACAGGGCGCGCACAGATACGCAGTATTTT. It yields the protein CASSHLLGYRARTDTQYF.

V gene TRBV7-9 combines with J gene TRBJ2-7, with a possible D match to TRBD2 (6 bases). Germline V gives CDR1 SEHNR, CDR2 FQNEAQ (reference sequence). The CDR3 spans 17 residues. Trimming removed 0 bases from V and 3 bases from J, with 18 bases in between. As DNA, the CDR3 is TGTGCCAGCAGCTTAGCCCCTAGACTAGATGCGCTCTACGAGCAGTACTTC. It yields the protein CASSLAPRLDALYEQYF.

The gene calls are TRBV7-9 and TRBJ1-4, with 7 bases aligning to TRBD1. J lost 5 bases, V lost 4 bases, and 7 bases had no gene match. From germline, CDR1 is SEHNR and CDR2 FQNEAQ (reference sequence). The CDR3 is made up of 15 amino acids. CDR3 region: CASSSLTGRNEKLFF. The CDR3 nucleotides are TGTGCCAGCAGCTCCCTGACAGGGAGGAATGAAAAACTGTTTTTT.

The chain combines TRBV28 with TRBJ1-5, with D hard to call. CDR3 length: 16 amino acids. Looked up from germline, CDR1 is MDHEN and CDR2 is SYDVKM. Between the trimmed V and J ends, which lost 7 bases and 0 bases, there was a span of 16 bases. The CDR3 reads CASIPRSAHSNQPQHF. The CDR3 bases are TGTGCCAGCATCCCCCGTTCGGCTCATAGCAATCAGCCCCAGCATTTT.

The J gene is TRBJ1-4, the V gene TRBV9; TRBD1 agrees at 7 bases. The V gene end was trimmed by 0 bases and the J gene end by 6 bases; junction bases not matched to a gene: 8. The germline V gene encodes CDR1 SGDLS and CDR2 YYNGEE. This CDR3 has 16 amino acids. DNA of the CDR3: TGTGCCAGCAGCGTAGGACGGGCCGGACAGGATGAAAAACTGTTTTTT. Protein product: CASSVGRAGQDEKLFF. Full variable domain (remainder filled in from reference TRBV9 and TRBJ1-4): DSGVTQTPKHLITATGQRVTLRCSPRSGDLSVYWYQQSLDQGLQFLIQYYNGEERAKGNILERFSAQQFPDLHSELNLSSLELGDSALYFCASSVGRAGQDEKLFFGSGTQLSVL.

The gene calls are TRBV7-6 and TRBJ2-6; TRBD1 matches at 10 bases. CDR3 length: 18 amino acids. The junction had 7 bases not matched to a gene; V was cut back by 4 bases and J by 1 base. Germline V CDR1 and CDR2: SGHVS, FNYEAQ. In DNA form, the CDR3 reads TGTGCCAGCAGCTCTGGGCCGGGACAGGGGTCTGGGGCCAACGTCCTGACTTTC. As protein: CASSSGPGQGSGANVLTF.

This chain connects TRBV28 to TRBJ2-3, with 7 bases matching TRBD2. The V gene end was trimmed by 4 bases and the J gene end by 6 bases; junction bases not matched to a gene: 10. Per the germline V gene, CDR1 is MDHEN and CDR2 is SYDVKM. The CDR3 runs 15 residues. This chain's CDR3 is CASSYPQREGDTQYF. The CDR3 DNA follows: TGTGCCAGCAGTTACCCCCAGCGGGAAGGCGATACGCAGTATTTT.

This chain joins TRBV19 and TRBJ1-2; TRBD1 aligns across 9 bases. The CDR3 contains 15 residues. Germline loops: CDR1 LNHDA, CDR2 SQIVND (reference sequence). Trimming cost V 4 bases and J 4 bases; bases outside gene matches: 7. The CDR3 bases are TGTGCCAGTAGTACCGGACAGGGGCACGCCTATGGCTACACCTTC. Residues: CASSTGQGHAYGYTF.

This chain connects TRBV5-1 to TRBJ2-3, with unresolved D. The V gene lost 7 bases and the J gene lost 0 bases, with 18 bases spanning the gap. The CDR3 consists of 16 residues. The V gene's germline CDR1 is SGHRS and CDR2 YFSETQ. The CDR3 sequence is CASGWWVGSSTDTQYF. In DNA form, the CDR3 reads TGCGCCAGCGGCTGGTGGGTGGGAAGTAGCACAGATACGCAGTATTTT.

The gene calls are TRBV28 and TRBJ1-1; D is possibly TRBD1 (5 bases). This CDR3 contains 13 residues. Germline values: CDR1 MDHEN, CDR2 SYDVKM. Trimming removed 6 bases at V and 4 bases at J, with 12 bases between. CDR3: CASRSGQSTEAFF. The CDR3 bases are TGTGCCAGCAGATCAGGACAAAGCACTGAAGCTTTCTTT.

This rearrangement joins TRBV5-6 to TRBJ2-4, with unresolved D. V lost 2 bases to trimming and J lost 3 bases, with 9 bases between them. The CDR3 has 14 residues. Germline V lookup: CDR1 SGHDT, CDR2 YYEEEE. The CDR3 sequence is CASSFGLGKNIQYF. In nucleotides, the CDR3 is TGTGCCAGCAGCTTCGGGCTGGGCAAAAACATTCAGTACTTC.

The V call is TRBV27, the J call TRBJ2-7, with D perhaps assigned TRBD1 or TRBD2 (5 bases each). V gave up 4 bases and J gave up 4 bases, with 17 bases separating them. Germline V gene lookup returns CDR1 MNHEY and CDR2 SMNVEV (reference sequence). The CDR3 has 15 amino acids. The CDR3, as DNA: TGTGCCAGCAGTTCCCCTATGGGGGAAAGATACGAGCAGTACTTC. As protein: CASSSPMGERYEQYF.

J is TRBJ2-5 and V is TRBV7-9, with D possibly being TRBD2 (5 bases). V lost 5 bases to trimming and J lost 4 bases, with 26 bases between them. Germline lookup yields CDR1 SEHNR and CDR2 FQNEAQ (reference sequence). This CDR3 has 18 residues. Here the CDR3 reads CASSLGFVVKPSGETQYF. The CDR3 coding sequence is TGTGCCAGCAGCCTAGGTTTTGTAGTCAAGCCGAGCGGAGAGACCCAGTACTTC.

This chain links TRBV6-5 with TRBJ1-1; no clear D gene. There are 14 residues in the CDR3. The V end was cut by 4 bases, the J end by 0 bases, with 9 bases between. Germline CDR1 reads MNHEY; CDR2 reads SVGAGI. Here the CDR3 reads CASSLLRVNTEAFF. CDR3 bases: TGTGCCAGCAGTTTACTTCGGGTGAACACTGAAGCTTTCTTT.

The chain carries TRBV15 and TRBJ1-1; TRBD1 matches at 8 bases. This CDR3 has 18 residues. Unmatched junction bases numbered 11, after V lost 1 base and J lost 1 base. Looked up from germline, CDR1 is LNHNV and CDR2 is YYDKDF (reference sequence). Written as DNA, the CDR3 is TGTGCCACCAGCAGAGGGGGCGGCAGGGGGCCTGGGAACACTGAAGCTTTCTTT. It is translated as CATSRGGGRGPGNTEAFF. The whole variable domain, filled in from reference TRBV15 and TRBJ1-1, reads DAMVIQNPRYQVTQFGKPVTLSCSQTLNHNVMYWYQQKSSQAPKLLFHYYDKDFNNEADTPDNFQSRRPNTSFCFLDIRSPGLGDTAMYLCATSRGGGRGPGNTEAFFGQGTRLTVV.

This chain uses TRBV5-4 with TRBJ2-1; 14 bases match TRBD2. V lost 4 bases and J lost 7; bases outside the gene matches: 10. CDR1 is SGHNT and CDR2 is YYREEE in the germline V gene (reference sequence). The CDR3 contains 17 residues. CDR3 loop: CASSPGTSGRMRNEQFF. The CDR3 region has the DNA TGTGCCAGCAGCCCGGGGACTAGCGGGAGAATGAGGAATGAGCAGTTCTTC.

The V and J genes are TRBV6-5 and TRBJ1-2; D gene unclear. This CDR3 has 16 residues. From germline, CDR1 is MNHEY and CDR2 SVGAGI. V lost 2 bases and J 1 base, leaving 14 bases between the germline ends. The CDR3 loop reads CASSYLRRTDNYGYTF. The CDR3 DNA sequence: TGTGCCAGCAGTTACCTCCGGCGCACGGATAACTATGGCTACACCTTC.

A word on this clone: Other DNA sequences in the same sample also yield this CDR3. The chain is built from TRBV28 and TRBJ2-2, with no clear D. Per the germline V gene, CDR1 is MDHEN and CDR2 is SYDVKM. Deletions cut 3 bases from V and 4 bases from J, with 6 bases between. This CDR3 comprises 13 residues. CDR3 sequence (DNA): TGTGCCAGCAGTTTTTGGGCCACCGGGGAGCTGTTTTTT. Translated, it gives CASSFWATGELFF.

The chain has TRBV19 and TRBJ2-1; 9 nucleotides agree with TRBD2. The V and J ends lost 0 bases and 10 bases, in that order; junction bases with no gene match: 13. The CDR3 totals 17 residues. From germline, CDR1 is LNHDA and CDR2 SQIVND (reference sequence). The CDR3 loop is CASSIDGGPGLAEEQFF. CDR3 DNA: TGTGCCAGTAGTATAGATGGCGGGCCGGGACTAGCTGAGGAGCAGTTCTTC.

This rearrangement joins TRBV18 to TRBJ2-1; 14 nucleotides line up with TRBD2. V lost 3 bases, J lost 7 bases, and 8 bases stayed unmatched. CDR3 length: 17 residues. Germline lookup yields CDR1 KGHSH and CDR2 LQKENI. In DNA, the CDR3 is TGTGCCAGCTCACCTCGGGGACTAGCGGGAGTGTTGAATGAGCAGTTCTTC. Amino acid sequence: CASSPRGLAGVLNEQFF.

This chain connects TRBV29-1 to TRBJ2-4; the match to TRBD2 covers 9 bases. V lost 3 bases to trimming and J lost 3 bases; unmatched junction nucleotides: 6. The CDR3 length is 15 residues. CDR1 and CDR2 (germline): SQVTM, ANQGSEA. The CDR3 protein is CSVELAGVGKNIQYF. The CDR3 DNA is TGCAGCGTTGAGTTAGCGGGAGTAGGCAAAAACATTCAGTACTTC.